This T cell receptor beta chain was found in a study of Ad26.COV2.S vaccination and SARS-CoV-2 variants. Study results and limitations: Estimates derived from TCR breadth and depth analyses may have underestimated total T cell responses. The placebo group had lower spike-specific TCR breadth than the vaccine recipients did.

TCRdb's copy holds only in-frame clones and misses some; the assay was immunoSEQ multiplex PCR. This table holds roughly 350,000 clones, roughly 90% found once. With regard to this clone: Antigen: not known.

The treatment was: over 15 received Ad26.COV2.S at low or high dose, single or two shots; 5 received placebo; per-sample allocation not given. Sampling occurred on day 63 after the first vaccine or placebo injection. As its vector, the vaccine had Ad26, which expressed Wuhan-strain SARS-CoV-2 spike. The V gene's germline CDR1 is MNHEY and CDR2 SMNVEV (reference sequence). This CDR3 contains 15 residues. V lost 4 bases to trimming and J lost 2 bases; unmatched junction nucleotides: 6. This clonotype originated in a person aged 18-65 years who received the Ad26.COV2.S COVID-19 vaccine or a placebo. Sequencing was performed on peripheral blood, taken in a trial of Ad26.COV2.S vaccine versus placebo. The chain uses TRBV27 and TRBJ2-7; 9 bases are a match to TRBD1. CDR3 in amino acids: CASSSRQGGPYEQYF. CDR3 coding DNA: TGTGCCAGCAGTTCCCGACAGGGGGGACCCTACGAGCAGTACTTC.